The clone carrying this T cell receptor (beta chain) was counted a few times. Its antigen is unidentified. The sample originates from a study of early T cells in non-severe SARS-CoV-2 infection. Study conclusions and caveats: Clonotype matching in VDJdb favored anti-spike CD8 responses and did not capture private and CD4 specificities.

Between the trimmed V and J ends, which lost 10 bases and 1 base, there was a span of 10 bases. CDR3 length: 13 amino acids. The germline gives CDR1 LNHDA, CDR2 SQIVND (reference sequence). Individual cDNA molecules received unique molecular identifiers. TCRdb recomputed calls from the 5' RACE reads with MiXCR, one row per CDR3 protein. The sample has 68,000 or so distinct CDR3 sequences, 10% to 15% seen once. The sequence derives from an adult who was a healthcare worker with PCR-confirmed SARS-CoV-2 infection or an uninfected control (not recorded which). This chain connects TRBV19 to TRBJ2-2; D gene unclear. The sample consisted of whole blood. Here the CDR3 DNA reads TGTGCCACCCTAGGGCGGAACACCGGGGAGCTGTTTTTT. Amino acids: CATLGRNTGELFF.